One and the same sample provided the 5 T cell receptor beta chains below, sequenced in a study of shared clonotypes between healthy human individuals. Libraries were prepared by immunoSEQ multiplex PCR; TCRdb keeps only in-frame clonotypes and omits some of them. Among roughly 2 million clones listed, under 97% were seen once. The material sequenced was naive CD4+ T cells sorted from blood. Subset in this sample: CD45RA+ positively selected. These receptors were obtained from a man in his late teens or twenties in good health.

This clone has only one observation. The V call is TRBV9, the J call TRBJ2-7; TRBD1 matches at 8 bases. Trimming removed 3 bases from V and 3 bases from J; junction bases left unmatched: 5. Germline CDR1 and CDR2: SGDLS and YYNGEE. The CDR3 is made up of 14 amino acids. CDR3 bases: TGTGCCAGCAGCGGAACGGGACAGGACTACGAGCAGTACTTC. Translation: CASSGTGQDYEQYF.

Comment on this clone: Other DNA sequences in the same sample also yield this CDR3. This chain joins TRBV30 and TRBJ1-2; D is unclear. The CDR3 is 12 residues long. Germline loops: CDR1 GTSNPN, CDR2 SVGIG (reference sequence). V was trimmed by 1 base and J by 4 bases, leaving 7 bases between them. As DNA, the CDR3 is TGTGCCTGGAGTGGGCGGACCTATGGCTACACCTTC. Protein product: CAWSGRTYGYTF. The whole variable domain, filled in from reference TRBV30 and TRBJ1-2, reads SQTIHQWPATLVQPVGSPLSLECTVEGTSNPNLYWYRQAAGRGLQLLFYSVGIGQISSEVPQNLSASRPQDRQFILSSKKLLLSDSGFYLCAWSGRTYGYTFGSGTRLTVV.

The table lists this clone with a few counts. This chain uses TRBV6-6 with TRBJ2-3; D may be TRBD1 or TRBD2 (5 bases each). V lost 6 bases, J lost 2 bases, and 12 bases lay in between. This CDR3 is 14 amino acids long. Germline loops: CDR1 MNHNY, CDR2 SVGAGI (reference sequence). The CDR3: CASRPGRNTDTQYF. Written as DNA, the CDR3 is TGTGCCAGCAGGCCGGGACGGAACACAGATACGCAGTATTTT.

This rearrangement joins TRBV5-4 to TRBJ2-7, with TRBD1 identical over 7 bases. Germline trimming cut 5 bases from V and 1 base from J; bases unmatched to any gene: 9. This CDR3 spans 15 amino acids. The germline CDR1 and CDR2 sequences are SGHNT and YYREEE (reference sequence). This CDR3 is CASSSGTVFSYEQYF. CDR3 nucleotides: TGTGCCAGCAGTTCCGGGACAGTTTTTTCCTACGAGCAGTACTTC.

A remark on this clone: The junction does not match germline at one end; this may be a read error. The chain carries TRBV2 and TRBJ2-5; the D is unclear. The germline gives CDR1 SNHLY, CDR2 FYNNEI. This CDR3 region has 11 residues. The CDR3 DNA reads TGTGCCAGCACTGAAGTGGAGACCCAGTACTTC. It translates to CASTEVETQYF.